The 19 T cell receptor beta chains below all came from one sample that was sequenced in a study of CD8+ T cells in alopecia areata. RNA extraction was followed by reverse transcription into cDNA, which acted as the sequencing template. Data came from immunoSEQ multiplex PCR; TCRdb stores just in-frame clones and leaves some out. The sample lists nearly 110,000 clones, about four fifths seen once, with 20% to 25% in the top ten. Treatment defined: oral pan-JAK inhibitor, 5-10 mg twice daily. Source: CD8+ T cells sorted from blood, taken at week 24, from a patient treated with tofacitinib. Receptor source: a human donor with alopecia areata.

The V call is TRBV28, the J call TRBJ2-7; D unresolved. The CDR3 loop spans 11 amino acids. CDR1 MDHEN and CDR2 SYDVKM come from the germline V gene. Trimming shortened V by 2 bases and J by 3 bases, and 2 bases separated the two germline ends. The CDR3 loop is CASSLDYEQYF. The CDR3 DNA follows: TGTGCCAGCAGTTTAGACTACGAGCAGTACTTC.

The J gene is TRBJ2-6, the V gene TRBV9, with 8 bases that match TRBD1. The V gene's germline CDR1 is SGDLS and CDR2 YYNGEE. The CDR3 is 18 amino acids. Trimming cost V 9 bases and J 0 bases; bases outside gene matches: 14. CDR3 sequence: CATSKDRELPSGANVLTF. As DNA, the CDR3 is TGTGCCACCTCGAAGGACAGGGAATTACCCTCTGGGGCCAACGTCCTGACTTTC.

The rearrangement joins TRBV10-3 to TRBJ2-2; tentatively, D is TRBD1 (5 bases). CDR1 and CDR2 from the germline V gene are ENHRY and SYGVKD. The V gene lost 11 bases and the J gene lost 7 bases, with 14 bases spanning the gap. The CDR3 is made up of 12 amino acids. CDR3 protein: CAAQTENGELFF. CDR3 nucleotide sequence: TGTGCCGCCCAGACAGAAAACGGGGAGCTGTTTTTT.

This chain uses TRBV19 with TRBJ2-5, with TRBD2 as a possible D gene (5 bases). This CDR3 spans 17 amino acids. Per germline, CDR1 LNHDA and CDR2 SQIVND (reference sequence). Trimming cost V 3 bases and J 3 bases, with 20 bases left between them. DNA of the CDR3: TGTGCCAGTAGTATGGGTCGGGGAAGGTCGATGGAAGAGACCCAGTACTTC. It translates to CASSMGRGRSMEETQYF.

The CDR3 nucleotides read TGTGCCAGCAGCTTAGGAGGGGGTAATTACAATGAGCAGTTCTTC. This translates into CASSLGGGNYNEQFF. The chain uses TRBV7-8 and TRBJ2-1; D perhaps matches TRBD1 (6 bases). There are 15 residues in the CDR3. V lost 1 base and J lost 4, with 11 bases in between. Germline assignment: CDR1 SGHVS and CDR2 FQNEAQ.

The chain recombines TRBV4-2 with TRBJ1-4; D is ambiguous. The CDR3 has 15 residues. The germline V gene encodes CDR1 LGHNA and CDR2 YNFKEQ. V was pared by 1 base and J by 6 bases, with 12 bases between. The CDR3 region is CASSQAAGGDEKLFF. As DNA, the CDR3 is TGTGCCAGCAGCCAAGCGGCAGGCGGGGATGAAAAACTGTTTTTT.

The CDR3 DNA is TGTGCCAGCAGCTTAGCGACGGGGCCTTACTCCTACAATGAGCAGTTCTTC. Its protein product is CASSLATGPYSYNEQFF. V and J are TRBV7-9 and TRBJ2-1; D is perhaps TRBD1 or TRBD2 (5 bases each). Trimming took off 0 bases at V and 0 bases at J, with 12 bases between the two ends. The CDR3 has 17 residues. Germline lookup yields CDR1 SEHNR and CDR2 FQNEAQ (reference sequence).

This clone was seen a single time. The gene calls are TRBV6-5 and TRBJ2-3, with D maybe TRBD2 (5 bases). Trimming left V 8 bases short and J 1 base short, with 10 bases between. CDR3 size: 13 residues. Germline loops: CDR1 MNHEY, CDR2 SVGAGI. CDR3 in amino acids: CASCPGGTDTQYF. The CDR3 DNA reads as TGTGCCAGCTGCCCCGGGGGCACAGATACGCAGTATTTT.

J is TRBJ1-1 and V is TRBV6-5, with D possibly TRBD1 on 6 matching bases. With 2 bases removed from V and 1 base from J, the gap between germline ends came to 11 bases. Germline V gene lookup returns CDR1 MNHEY and CDR2 SVGAGI. The CDR3 loop spans 15 amino acids. CDR3 region: CASSYPPTGNTEAFF. The DNA for the CDR3 is TGTGCCAGCAGTTACCCCCCGACAGGGAACACTGAAGCTTTCTTT.

The gene calls are TRBV7-9 and TRBJ2-1, with unresolved D. V lost 1 base and J 8 bases, leaving 15 bases between the germline ends. CDR3 length equals 15 residues. CDR1 and CDR2 from the germline V gene are SEHNR and FQNEAQ (reference sequence). The CDR3 nucleotides are TGTGCCAGCAGCTTAGAGGTGTTGTCCCTTGATGAGCAGTTCTTC. Its translation is CASSLEVLSLDEQFF.

The chain recombines TRBV28 with TRBJ2-5; 7 bases are a match to TRBD2. Per the germline V gene, CDR1 is MDHEN and CDR2 is SYDVKM. This CDR3 spans 15 amino acids. J lost 5 bases, V lost 10 bases, and 16 bases had no gene match. CDR3 protein: CATHPGGSTRETQYF. The CDR3 DNA reads TGTGCCACTCATCCGGGGGGTTCCACCAGGGAGACCCAGTACTTC. Drawing the rest from reference TRBV28 and TRBJ2-5, the complete variable domain is DVKVTQSSRYLVKRTGEKVFLECVQDMDHENMFWYRQDPGLGLRLIYFSYDVKMKEKGDIPEGYSVSREKKERFSLILESASTNQTSMYLCATHPGGSTRETQYFGPGTRLLVL.

V and J are TRBV4-3 and TRBJ2-3; no reliable D call. This CDR3 contains 15 residues. Germline V gene lookup returns CDR1 LGHNA and CDR2 YSLEER. The V and J ends lost 0 bases and 4 bases respectively, with 11 bases between them. For the CDR3, the DNA is TGCGCCAGCAGCCAAGATGGGGTGGGCCCAGATACGCAGTATTTT. This codes for CASSQDGVGPDTQYF.

The chain uses TRBV7-9 and TRBJ1-6; 8 bases are a match to TRBD1. CDR3 length: 13 residues. Germline V gives CDR1 SEHNR, CDR2 FQNEAQ (reference sequence). The V gene end was trimmed by 10 bases and the J gene end by 8 bases; junction bases not matched to a gene: 7. The CDR3 DNA sequence: TGTGCCACGACAGGGGCAGTCGATTCACCCCTCCACTTT. Amino acid sequence: CATTGAVDSPLHF.

The chain combines TRBV10-2 with TRBJ2-2; 10 nucleotides agree with TRBD2. V was clipped by 3 bases and J by 6 bases; unmatched bases: 4. CDR3 length: 15 amino acids. Germline loops: CDR1 WSHSY, CDR2 SAAADI. The CDR3 region has the DNA TGCGCCAGCAGTGACAGCGGGGGGGCAGCCGGGGAGCTGTTTTTT. Translated, it gives CASSDSGGAAGELFF.

In this sample, this clone turned up once. The rearrangement uses TRBV4-1 and TRBJ2-3; D uncertain. The V end lost 1 base, the J end lost 6 bases, and 8 bases lay between the germline ends. The CDR3 contains 13 residues. The V gene's germline CDR1 is MGHRA and CDR2 YSYEKL. CDR3 loop: CASSQGQGDTQYF. In DNA form, the CDR3 reads TGCGCCAGCAGCCAAGGTCAAGGGGATACGCAGTATTTT.

This clone was counted only a few times. The V call is TRBV14, the J call TRBJ2-5, with a weak D call TRBD2 (7 bases). Germline assignment: CDR1 SGHDN and CDR2 FVKESK. Trimming removed 1 base from V and 11 bases from J, with 17 bases in between. This CDR3 contains 14 residues. The CDR3 DNA reads TGTGCCAGCAGCCAAGTCGGGGGGCGTGGAGAGCAGTACTTC. This sequence encodes CASSQVGGRGEQYF.

This rearrangement joins TRBV29-1 to TRBJ2-1; D is undetermined. Per the germline V gene, CDR1 is SQVTM and CDR2 is ANQGSEA. The CDR3 totals 12 residues. Trimming pared 4 bases from V and 6 bases from J, leaving 10 bases between. CDR3 region: CSVVENSNEQFF. The CDR3 DNA follows: TGCAGCGTTGTAGAAAATTCCAATGAGCAGTTCTTC.

This chain links TRBV7-6 with TRBJ2-5; D is perhaps TRBD1 (6 bases). This CDR3 region has 14 residues. V was shortened by 2 bases and J by 1 base, with 8 bases between the two germline ends. In germline, CDR1 is SGHVS, CDR2 FNYEAQ. The CDR3 DNA is TGTGCCAGCAGCTTACGCAGGGGCCAAGAGACCCAGTACTTC. Its translation: CASSLRRGQETQYF.

The chain has TRBV5-4 and TRBJ2-1; 8 bases align to TRBD2. The V gene end was trimmed by 0 bases and the J gene end by 7 bases; junction bases not matched to a gene: 6. Germline V CDR1 and CDR2: SGHNT, YYREEE (reference sequence). This CDR3 spans 15 amino acids. The CDR3 nucleotides read TGTGCCAGCAGCTTGGTAGCGGGGCCGAGGAATGAGCAGTTCTTC. Translating gives CASSLVAGPRNEQFF.